Each of the 12 T cell receptor beta chains below was sequenced from the same sample in a study of identical twins. MiXCR, applied by TCRdb to the 5' RACE reads, yields one record per CDR3 protein. The sample comprises 200,000 to 300,000 distinct CDR3 sequences, about 7% of which are singletons, and 3.5% to 4% rests with the top ten. This same sample was also taken into another study, of yellow fever vaccine responses in identical twins.

The source material was memory (CD45RO+) T cells sorted from blood. All receptors derive from a woman aged 18 to 35 in good health.

This clonotype showed up just a few times. The chain carries TRBV5-1 and TRBJ1-2; a weak D match, TRBD1 (6 bases). Trimming shortened V by 0 bases and J by 7 bases, and 13 bases separated the two germline ends. There are 14 residues in the CDR3. Germline V CDR1 and CDR2: SGHRS, YFSETQ. The CDR3, as DNA: TGCGCCAGCAGCTTGGACGGGACATACGTTGGCTACACCTTC. It is translated as CASSLDGTYVGYTF.

This clonotype was seen many times. V is TRBV5-5 and J is TRBJ2-1; D is unresolved. This CDR3 spans 15 amino acids. Germline CDR1 and CDR2: SGHKS and YYEKEE (reference sequence). Trimming removed 4 bases at V and 0 bases at J, with 11 bases between. The CDR3 DNA reads TGTGCCAGCAGCATGCTAGTCAGCTCCTACAATGAGCAGTTCTTC. This gives the protein CASSMLVSSYNEQFF.

This clonotype was picked up a small number of times. The genes are TRBV7-8 and TRBJ2-5; no firm D call. V lost 3 bases and J lost 0, with 8 bases in between. Germline loops: CDR1 SGHVS, CDR2 FQNEAQ. The CDR3 sequence is 14 residues long. Written as DNA, the CDR3 is TGTGCCAGCAGCTTGGGCCTGTACCAAGAGACCCAGTACTTC. Protein: CASSLGLYQETQYF.

The table lists this clonotype with many counts. The chain links TRBV20-1 to TRBJ2-7; the D call may be TRBD1 or TRBD2 (5 bases each). Germline loops: CDR1 DFQATT, CDR2 SNEGSKA (reference sequence). This CDR3 is built from 11 residues. V shed 5 bases and J shed 6 bases, with 11 bases lying between them. As DNA, the CDR3 is TGCAGTGCTCCGGGACCCCTCGAGCAGTACTTC. Protein sequence: CSAPGPLEQYF.

This chain joins TRBV9 and TRBJ2-3, with TRBD2 matching 12 bases. Looked up from germline, CDR1 is SGDLS and CDR2 is YYNGEE. The CDR3 covers 18 residues. The J segment lost 3 bases and the V segment lost 3 bases, leaving 11 bases of the junction unmatched. DNA for the CDR3: TGTGCCAGCAGCGCGAGGGGGCTAGCGGGGGGGCCGACAGATACGCAGTATTTT. It translates to CASSARGLAGGPTDTQYF. Using reference TRBV9 and TRBJ2-3 for the parts outside the CDR3, the full variable domain is DSGVTQTPKHLITATGQRVTLRCSPRSGDLSVYWYQQSLDQGLQFLIQYYNGEERAKGNILERFSAQQFPDLHSELNLSSLELGDSALYFCASSARGLAGGPTDTQYFGPGTRLTVL.

The genes are TRBV29-1 and TRBJ2-7, with D unresolved. The germline V and J ends were trimmed by 5 bases and 6 bases, with 11 bases remaining between them. CDR1 and CDR2 (germline): SQVTM, ANQGSEA. The CDR3 runs 11 residues. CDR3 amino acids: CSVLTAGEQYV. The DNA of the CDR3 is TGCAGCGTTCTGACTGCCGGCGAGCAGTACGTC.

This clonotype was counted ten times or more. The rearrangement joins TRBV6-1 to TRBJ1-3, with 7 bases lining up with TRBD1. The CDR3 is 15 residues long. Germline V gene lookup returns CDR1 MNHNS and CDR2 SASEGT. Trimming took 6 bases from V and 4 from J; bases not matched to a gene: 9. CDR3 protein: CASSLTDRVGNTIYF. The CDR3 coding sequence is TGTGCCAGCAGCCTCACCGACAGGGTGGGAAACACCATATATTTT.

Concerning this clonotype itself: Its ends do not fully match the called genes, so a read error is possible. The chain links TRBV6-1 to TRBJ2-6; TRBD1 matches 8 bases. Germline V gene sequence: CDR1 MNHNS, CDR2 SASEGT. The CDR3 has 17 residues. CDR3 nucleotide sequence: TGTGCCAGCAGCCCGGGACAGGCAATCTCTGGGGCCAACGTCCTGAGTTTC. Its translation is CASSPGQAISGANVLSF.

This clonotype came up a few times. This chain uses TRBV7-9 with TRBJ1-6; D not resolved. Germline V gene lookup returns CDR1 SEHNR and CDR2 FQNEAQ (reference sequence). The V end was cut by 5 bases, the J end by 7 bases, with 15 bases between. This CDR3 spans 15 amino acids. The CDR3, as DNA: TGTGCCAGCAGCCCTGACGGGGTTTGGAATTCACCCCTCCACTTT. It translates to CASSPDGVWNSPLHF. Supplemented by reference TRBV7-9 and TRBJ1-6, the full variable domain reads DTGVSQNPRHKITKRGQNVTFRCDPISEHNRLYWYRQTLGQGPEFLTYFQNEAQLEKSRLLSDRFSAERPKGSFSTLEIQRTEQGDSAMYLCASSPDGVWNSPLHFGNGTRLTVT.

The chain has TRBV5-4 and TRBJ2-7, with D maybe TRBD2 (5 bases). This CDR3 region has 14 residues. Germline V lookup: CDR1 SGHNT, CDR2 YYREEE (reference sequence). Trimming took off 0 bases at V and 2 bases at J, with 9 bases between the two ends. This CDR3 is CASSLGRPPYEQYF. CDR3 nucleotides: TGTGCCAGCAGCTTGGGGAGGCCTCCCTACGAGCAGTACTTC.

The chain employs TRBV7-2 and TRBJ2-3; D is perhaps TRBD1 (5 bases). This CDR3 comprises 14 residues. The V end was cut by 3 bases, the J end by 2 bases, with 9 bases between. The germline V gene has CDR1 SGHTA and CDR2 FQGNSA. CDR3 residues: CASSFTRVTDTQYF. In DNA, the CDR3 is TGTGCCAGCAGCTTTACCAGGGTCACAGATACGCAGTATTTT.

At least ten counts were recorded for this clonotype. The chain joins TRBV6-4 to TRBJ2-5; D is uncertain. V lost 2 bases, J lost 3 bases, and 13 bases lay in between. The V gene's germline CDR1 is MRHNA and CDR2 SNTAGT. This CDR3 is 15 amino acids long. CDR3 sequence: CASSDLLVKEETQYF. The CDR3 bases are TGTGCCAGCAGTGACCTTCTAGTTAAGGAAGAGACCCAGTACTTC.